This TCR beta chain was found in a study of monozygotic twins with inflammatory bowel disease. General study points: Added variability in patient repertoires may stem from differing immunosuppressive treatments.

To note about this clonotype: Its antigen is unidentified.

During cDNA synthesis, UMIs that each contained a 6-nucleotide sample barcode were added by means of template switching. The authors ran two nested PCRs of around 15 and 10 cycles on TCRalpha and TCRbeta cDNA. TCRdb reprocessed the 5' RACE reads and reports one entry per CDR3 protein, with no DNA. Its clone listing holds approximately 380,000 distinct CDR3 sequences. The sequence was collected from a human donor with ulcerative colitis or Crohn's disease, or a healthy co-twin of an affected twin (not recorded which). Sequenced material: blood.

The CDR3 spells CSGNIRPEPYGYTF. V and J are TRBV20-1 and TRBJ1-2. Germline V gene data show CDR1 as DFQATT and CDR2 as SNEGSKA (reference sequence). The CDR3 is 14 residues long.